This entry concerns a single TCR beta chain. Its specificity is not known. From germline, CDR1 is LGHNA and CDR2 YSLEER. The CDR3 loop spans 13 amino acids. V was shortened by 0 bases and J by 8 bases, with 5 bases between the two germline ends. TCRdb's copy holds only in-frame clones and misses some; the assay was immunoSEQ multiplex PCR. The sample has 300,000 to 400,000 clones, about 86% seen once. Described treatment: 19 received Ad26.COV2.S at low or high dose, single or two shots; roughly five received placebo; per-sample allocation not given. Sampling took place 63 days after the first vaccine or placebo injection. An Ad26 vector expressing Wuhan-strain SARS-CoV-2 spike constituted the vaccine. The data belong to a study of Ad26.COV2.S vaccination and SARS-CoV-2 variants. Study observations and caveats: Vaccinees reportedly had broad spike-specific CD8+ and CD4+ T cell responses. Placebo recipients trailed vaccine recipients in spike-specific TCR breadth.

The sample consisted of peripheral blood, taken in a trial of Ad26.COV2.S vaccine versus placebo. The clonotype was recovered from a person between 18 and 60 years old who received the Ad26.COV2.S COVID-19 vaccine or a placebo. This chain joins TRBV4-3 and TRBJ1-6, with D possibly matching TRBD1 (5 bases). CDR3 sequence reads: CASSQDRDSPLHF. CDR3 DNA: TGCGCCAGCAGCCAAGACAGGGATTCACCCCTCCACTTT.